This TCR beta chain originates from a study of T cell repertoires in cytomegalovirus infection. Turning to the study itself: Indicated by public TCR beta signatures were CMV infection and matching HLA type.

TCRdb ran MiXCR on the reads and lists one entry per CDR3 protein. The sample records about 120,000 distinct CDR3 sequences, over 9% being singletons. Study-wide results and limits: Dominating the ex vivo response were HLA-C-restricted CMV-specific TCR beta clonotypes. Identification of carriers of CMV plus the relevant HLA was achieved through cumulative public TCR beta family frequency.

Remarks on this clonotype: The antigen remains unidentified.

Deletions cut 5 bases from V and 0 bases from J, with 9 bases between. This CDR3 region has 14 residues. In germline, CDR1 is SGHAT, CDR2 FQNNGV. The chain combines TRBV11-2 with TRBJ2-3, with D perhaps TRBD1 or TRBD2 (6 bases each). This clonotype was sampled from a human donor in good health (CMV status not recorded). Some clones in this sample may be carry-over from other donors' samples. Sequencing was carried out using PBMCs, sequenced either directly or after in vitro stimulation (not recorded which). The CDR3 DNA follows: TGTGCCAGCAGCCGAGGGGGGAGCACAGATACGCAGTATTTT. Translation gives CASSRGGSTDTQYF.